This T cell receptor beta chain was recovered during a study of spatial heterogeneity in lung cancer. Study details: A module score for T cells, taken from matched bulk RNA-seq, correlated strongly with TCR transcript counts in tumor regions.

The time point was: sample taken at primary tumor resection. Samples were donated by 72 untreated early-stage non-small cell lung cancer patients. This clonotype was detected many times. No antigen is known for it. Whole-study findings and limits: Mutation tallies in tumors tracked expanded intratumoral alpha and beta TCR counts.

The V and J ends lost 6 bases and 6 bases, in that order; junction bases with no gene match: 11. CDR1 and CDR2 from the germline V gene are MDHEN and SYDVKM. The CDR3 length is 15 residues. TCRdb called the 5' RACE reads again in MiXCR, with one record for every CDR3 protein. This repertoire shows 9,900 or so distinct CDR3 sequences, 12% found once; its top ten account for about 10%. The clonotype comes from a male donor with early-stage non-small cell lung cancer. V and J are TRBV28 and TRBJ1-1, with 9 bases matching TRBD1. The sample here was lung tumor tissue, taken at surgery. CDR3 coding DNA: TGTGCCAGCAGGGGCTCCGGGACAGGGAGGTCTGAAGCTTTCTTT. Translation gives CASRGSGTGRSEAFF.